This T cell receptor beta chain emerged from a study of shared clonotypes between healthy human individuals. Overall study findings and caveats: Naive CD4 clonotype sharing across a few donors was 4.5% to 6%.

About this clone itself: What it recognizes is unknown. This CDR3 is also generated by other DNA sequences in the sample.

Several immunoSEQ plates received, in even portions, the genomic DNA of each subset. Some 30,000 T cell genomes (around 200 ng DNA) went into each sorted-subset replicate. Profiled with immunoSEQ multiplex PCR; TCRdb holds only in-frame clones, not every one. The table shows 640,000 or so clones, with around 72% occurring only once. The sequence was obtained from a woman aged 25 to 39 in good health. The sequenced sample consisted of memory CD4+ T cells sorted from blood. Subset defined: CD45RA-negative fraction.

As DNA, the CDR3 is TGCGCCAGCCGCACCGGGACAGGCACAGATACGCAGTATTTT. Amino acid sequence: CASRTGTGTDTQYF. The chain combines TRBV5-1 with TRBJ2-3; 7 bases agree with TRBD1. Looked up from germline, CDR1 is SGHRS and CDR2 is YFSETQ. The junction had 6 bases not matched to a gene; V was cut back by 7 bases and J by 1 base. The CDR3 consists of 14 residues.